What follows describes a single TCR beta chain. Antigen unknown. The sample belongs to a study of shared clonotypes between healthy human individuals. Regarding the study as a whole: Few donors restricted represented genetic and exposure-history diversity.

The CDR3 spans 14 residues. CDR1 is ENHRY and CDR2 is SYGVKD in the germline V gene. Trimming pared 2 bases from V and 3 bases from J, leaving 10 bases between. Naive-designated CD8 cells lacked CD45RO, were positively enriched for CCR7, and omitted terminally differentiated effector memory CD45RA+ cells. Template for every sorted-subset replicate PCR totaled around 210 ng DNA, 30,000 to 35,000 T cell genomes. Here immunoSEQ multiplex PCR was the method, and the copy in TCRdb shows in-frame clones only, minus some. Of about 1,900,000 clones listed, about 95% are singletons. The chain links TRBV10-3 to TRBJ1-2; D is possibly TRBD1 (5 bases). The sample consisted of naive CD8+ T cells sorted from blood. The receptor was isolated from a man aged 18 to 35 in good health. The CDR3 loop is CAISEGGIHYGYTF. The CDR3 DNA reads as TGTGCCATCAGTGAGGGGGGTATCCACTATGGCTACACCTTC.